This T cell receptor beta chain was captured in a study of memory CD8 T cells in hepatitis C reinfection (TCRdb year 2017). Looking at the study overall: Among the donors, a few cleared two back-to-back HCV infections on their own, whereas two got rid of a primary infection but ended up chronically infected after reinfection. A case counted as HCV reinfection when an HCV RNA test came back positive after two negative tests taken at least 60 days apart. Samples at the peak of reinfection were taken 3 to 8 weeks after reinfection was detected. The study tracked the TCR beta repertoire of virus-specific CD8 T cells longitudinally across an HCV reinfection episode in about 5 donors. Between about 2008 and 2012, roughly five reinfection cases that had stored pre-reinfection samples were identified. In the reinfection study, participants who had previously resolved an HCV infection were followed up every 3 months. Previously published longitudinal data on tetramer+ CD8 T cell frequency were used to select the peak reinfection time point. Study-wide findings and limitations: Because only 4 to 6 donors were included, definitive conclusions about public clonotypes linked to secondary clearance were beyond the reach of the study.

In the paper's terms, the time point label means: peak reinfection, 3 to 8 weeks after reinfection detection. Sorted cells were sequenced directly ex vivo, without in vitro expansion prior to TCR sequencing. The donors were people who inject drugs and were enrolled in the Montreal Acute Hepatitis C Cohort Study (HEPCO) in Canada. As controls, total naive CD8 T cells were sorted as viable CD3+ CD8+ CD45RO- cells from a couple of donors at all three reinfection time points. Before sorting, cryopreserved peripheral blood mononuclear cells were thawed and used as the source for purifying CD8 T cells. The MACS CD8+ T cell Isolation Kit was used to enrich CD8 T cells by negative selection. Cells were sorted on a BD FACSAria II sorter using FACSDiva software, and FlowJo was used for data analysis. Library preparation employed the immunoSEQ multiplex PCR assay. Genomic DNA was extracted from sorted cells, and the TCR beta V, D and J regions were sequenced by Adaptive Biotechnologies' automated high-throughput method. A two-step, bias-controlled multiplex PCR was used to amplify the CDR3 regions. Amplified TCR beta libraries were sequenced on an Illumina instrument. The original methods were these. Demultiplexed reads were processed to reduce amplification and sequencing bias, and CDR3 sequences were assigned to gene families using the IMGT database. Repertoire data were analyzed with ImmunoSEQ software version 2.0. Out-of-frame sequences and sequences with stop codons in the CDR3 were removed from clonotype lists. Clonotypes below 0.01% frequency were excluded because they corresponded to less than one cell. Richness was computed as observed richness divided by input cell number, and evenness as Shannon entropy divided by log observed richness. To measure repertoire diversity and how similar the repertoire was between time points, Simpson diversity and Morisita-Horn overlap indices were applied. Each clonotype was placed into one of four groups: dominant (>1%), sub-dominant (0.5-0.99%), low abundance (0.1-0.49%) or lowest abundance (<0.1%). A germline index was derived by subtracting total nucleotide additions from total CDR3 length and dividing the result by total CDR3 length. TCRdb obtained this table from immuneACCESS and retained in-frame rearrangements with V and J assigned. These tables miss some clones; where compared with another copy, unresolved V genes account for less than half of the shortfall, and the remainder is unexplained. D and trimming come from the DNA, and the V and J calls and clone size come from that table. Across this sample there are fewer than 50,000 clones, with approximately 90% seen only once. Together, the top ten hold around 1.2% of the sample.

Details on this clone: The clone's antigen remains unknown. Within one base of it there is no much larger clone, and no base qualities were kept.

The sample taken for sequencing was naive CD8+ T cells sorted from blood. Taken with the paper, the label for cell subset or site translates to: total naive CD8+CD45RO- T cells. This sequence was found in a man aged 18 to 30 with hepatitis C virus infection.

The bases are TGTGCAAGTCGCTTAGCCCCCAGGTGGGGGGAGACCGGGGAGCTGTTTTTT. It encodes CASRLAPRWGETGELFF. This receptor chain uses TRBV12-2 and TRBJ2-2; the table's TRBD2 call for D was not verified on the DNA. TRBV12-2 is labeled a pseudogene. CDR3 length: 17 amino acids, cysteine to phenylalanine. Only the CDR3 region is kept as DNA, spanning 51 bases read in frame from base 1.